What follows are 9 T cell receptor beta chains derived from one specimen sequenced in a study of shared clonotypes between healthy human individuals. Libraries were prepared by immunoSEQ multiplex PCR; TCRdb keeps only in-frame clonotypes and omits some of them. The data contain more than 500,000 clones, 90% to 95% of them singletons. Naive CD8 cells comprised CD45RO-negative, CCR7-positively selected cells, excluding terminally differentiated effector memory CD45RA+ cells. Source material: naive CD8+ T cells sorted from blood. The source of these receptors is a woman aged 30 to 39 in good health.

The V call is TRBV7-6, the J call TRBJ1-5; D is undetermined. This CDR3 has 13 amino acids. In germline, CDR1 is SGHVS, CDR2 FNYEAQ. V was clipped by 5 bases and J by 6 bases, with 11 bases between them. The CDR3, as DNA: TGTGCCAGCAGCCCCACCCCCTCTCAGCCCCAGCATTTT. It codes for CASSPTPSQPQHF.

This clone was counted a single time. The chain recombines TRBV5-6 with TRBJ2-7, with D possibly being TRBD2 (6 bases). Germline CDR1 reads SGHDT; CDR2 reads YYEEEE. Trimming removed 1 base from V and 5 bases from J, with 13 bases in between. This CDR3 comprises 14 residues. The CDR3 region is CASSLIGGIDEQYF. For the CDR3, the DNA is TGTGCCAGCAGCTTGATCGGGGGTATCGACGAGCAGTACTTC.

V usage is TRBV13 and J usage is TRBJ2-1; D remains unclear. Germline loops: CDR1 PRHDT, CDR2 FYEKMQ (reference sequence). Trimming shortened V by 0 bases and J by 8 bases, and 11 bases separated the two germline ends. The CDR3 has 14 residues. CDR3: CASSLGSAPYEQFF. The CDR3 coding sequence is TGTGCCAGCAGCTTAGGTTCGGCCCCTTATGAGCAGTTCTTC.

The genes are TRBV20-1 and TRBJ2-7; D gene unclear. This CDR3 has 9 residues. Germline lookup yields CDR1 DFQATT and CDR2 SNEGSKA (reference sequence). Trimming left V 4 bases short and J 10 bases short, with 8 bases between. The CDR3 DNA reads TGCAGTGCTAACTCTGGACAGTACTTC. It is translated as CSANSGQYF.

CDR3 in DNA: TGCAGCGTGGACTATAACTACAATGAGCAGTTCTTC. Its protein is CSVDYNYNEQFF. J is TRBJ2-1 and V is TRBV29-1, with D possibly being TRBD2 (6 bases). Trimming pared 6 bases from V and 3 bases from J, leaving 9 bases between. The CDR3 totals 12 residues. Per germline, CDR1 SQVTM and CDR2 ANQGSEA.

The gene calls are TRBV28 and TRBJ2-2; D is perhaps TRBD2 (5 bases). This CDR3 comprises 14 residues. Per the germline V gene, CDR1 is MDHEN and CDR2 is SYDVKM. V lost 3 bases and J lost 1, with 6 bases in between. CDR3 amino acids: CASSLGENTGELFF. CDR3 sequence (DNA): TGTGCCAGCAGTTTGGGAGAGAACACCGGGGAGCTGTTTTTT.

This chain uses TRBV7-9 with TRBJ2-7; D gene unclear. CDR3 length: 14 residues. The ends were cut back, 1 base at V and 0 bases at J, with 7 bases in the middle. The germline gives CDR1 SEHNR, CDR2 FQNEAQ (reference sequence). The CDR3 region is CASSLERSSYEQYF. CDR3 nucleotides: TGTGCCAGCAGCTTAGAGAGGTCCTCCTACGAGCAGTACTTC.

The chain has TRBV5-6 and TRBJ2-7; D might be TRBD2 (5 bases). In germline, CDR1 is SGHDT, CDR2 YYEEEE. V lost 3 bases and J 1 base, leaving 5 bases between the germline ends. This CDR3 region has 12 residues. In DNA, the CDR3 is TGTGCCAGCAGCTGGACTTCCTACGAGCAGTACTTC. This codes for CASSWTSYEQYF.

The V and J genes are TRBV28 and TRBJ1-5; 8 positions agree with TRBD1. The J segment lost 0 bases and the V segment lost 8 bases, leaving 6 bases of the junction unmatched. Germline CDR1 MDHEN, CDR2 SYDVKM. The CDR3 sequence is 15 residues long. In DNA form, the CDR3 reads TGTGCCAGCGAAAGGGGGACAGGTAGCAATCAGCCCCAGCATTTT. It codes for CASERGTGSNQPQHF.